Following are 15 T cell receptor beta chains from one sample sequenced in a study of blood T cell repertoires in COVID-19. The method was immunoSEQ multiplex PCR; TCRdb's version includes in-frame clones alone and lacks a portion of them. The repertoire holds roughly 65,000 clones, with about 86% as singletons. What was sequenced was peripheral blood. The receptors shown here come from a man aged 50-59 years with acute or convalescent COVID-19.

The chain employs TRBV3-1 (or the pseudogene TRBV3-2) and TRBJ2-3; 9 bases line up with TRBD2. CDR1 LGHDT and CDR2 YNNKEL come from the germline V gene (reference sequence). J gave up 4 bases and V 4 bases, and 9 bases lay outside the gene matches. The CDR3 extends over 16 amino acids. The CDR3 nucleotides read TGTGCCAGCAGCCCGGTGGCGGGAGGGGGAGCAGATACGCAGTATTTT. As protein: CASSPVAGGGADTQYF.

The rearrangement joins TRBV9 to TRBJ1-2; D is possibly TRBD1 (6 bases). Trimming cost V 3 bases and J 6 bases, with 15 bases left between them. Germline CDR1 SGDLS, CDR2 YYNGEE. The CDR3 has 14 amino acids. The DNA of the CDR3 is TGTGCCAGCAGCGAGGGTAACAGGGTGGATGGCTACACCTTC. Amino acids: CASSEGNRVDGYTF.

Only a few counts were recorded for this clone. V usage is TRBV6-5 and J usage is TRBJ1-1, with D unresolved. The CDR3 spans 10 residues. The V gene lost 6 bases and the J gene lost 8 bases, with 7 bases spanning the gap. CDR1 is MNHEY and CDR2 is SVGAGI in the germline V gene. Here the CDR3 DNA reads TGTGCCAGCAGGTACCAGGAAGCTTTCTTT. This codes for CASRYQEAFF.

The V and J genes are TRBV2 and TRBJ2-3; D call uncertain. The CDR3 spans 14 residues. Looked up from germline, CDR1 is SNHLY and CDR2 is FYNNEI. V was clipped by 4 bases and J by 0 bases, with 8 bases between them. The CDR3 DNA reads TGTGCCAGCAGTGCTTTGACTAGCACAGATACGCAGTATTTT. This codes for CASSALTSTDTQYF.

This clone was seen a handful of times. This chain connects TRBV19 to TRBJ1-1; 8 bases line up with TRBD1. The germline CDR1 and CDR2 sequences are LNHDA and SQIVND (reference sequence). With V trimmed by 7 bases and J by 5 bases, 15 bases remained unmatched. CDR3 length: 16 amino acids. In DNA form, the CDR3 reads TGTGCCAGTAAAATGACAGGGGCCACGACAGGGACTGAAGCTTTCTTT. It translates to CASKMTGATTGTEAFF. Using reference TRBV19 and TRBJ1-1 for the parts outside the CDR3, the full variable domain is DGGITQSPKYLFRKEGQNVTLSCEQNLNHDAMYWYRQDPGQGLRLIYYSQIVNDFQKGDIAEGYSVSREKKESFPLTVTSAQKNPTAFYLCASKMTGATTGTEAFFGQGTRLTVV.

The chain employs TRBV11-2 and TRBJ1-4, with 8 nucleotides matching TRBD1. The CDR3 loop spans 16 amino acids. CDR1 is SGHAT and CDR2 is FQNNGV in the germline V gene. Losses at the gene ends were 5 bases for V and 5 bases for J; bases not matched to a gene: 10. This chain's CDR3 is CASSPLTGGPNEKLFF. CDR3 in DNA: TGTGCCAGCAGCCCACTTACAGGGGGACCGAATGAAAAACTGTTTTTT.

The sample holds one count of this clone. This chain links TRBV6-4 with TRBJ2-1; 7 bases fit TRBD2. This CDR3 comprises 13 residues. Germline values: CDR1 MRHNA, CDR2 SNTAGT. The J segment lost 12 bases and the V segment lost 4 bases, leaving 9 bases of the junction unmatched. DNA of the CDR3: TGTGCCAGCAGTGGAGTAGCGGGCGGATGGCAGTTCTTC. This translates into CASSGVAGGWQFF.

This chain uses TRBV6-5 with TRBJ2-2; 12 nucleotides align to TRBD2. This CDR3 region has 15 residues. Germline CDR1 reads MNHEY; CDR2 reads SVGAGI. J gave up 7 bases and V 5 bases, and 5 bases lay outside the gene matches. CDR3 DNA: TGTGCCAGCAGTCTAGCGGGAGGGCCGATCGGGGAGCTGTTTTTT. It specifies CASSLAGGPIGELFF.

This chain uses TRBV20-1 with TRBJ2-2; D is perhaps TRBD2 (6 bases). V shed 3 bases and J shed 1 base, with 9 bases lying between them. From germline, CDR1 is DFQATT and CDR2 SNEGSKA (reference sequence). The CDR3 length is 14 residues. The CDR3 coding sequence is TGCAGTGCTAGTAACGGGGGGAACACCGGGGAGCTGTTTTTT. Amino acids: CSASNGGNTGELFF.

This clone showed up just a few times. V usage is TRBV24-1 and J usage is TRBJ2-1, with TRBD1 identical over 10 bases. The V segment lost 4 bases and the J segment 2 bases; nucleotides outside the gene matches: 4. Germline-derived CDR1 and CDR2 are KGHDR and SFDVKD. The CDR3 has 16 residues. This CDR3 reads CATSDAGQGTYNEQFF. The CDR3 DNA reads TGTGCCACCAGTGACGCGGGACAGGGGACCTACAATGAGCAGTTCTTC.

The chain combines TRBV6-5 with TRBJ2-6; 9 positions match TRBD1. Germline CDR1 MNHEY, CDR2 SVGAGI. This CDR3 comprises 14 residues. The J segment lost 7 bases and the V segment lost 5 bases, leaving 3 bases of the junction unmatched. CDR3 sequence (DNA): TGTGCCAGCAGTAAACAGGGGGCCGCCAACGTCCTGACTTTC. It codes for CASSKQGAANVLTF.

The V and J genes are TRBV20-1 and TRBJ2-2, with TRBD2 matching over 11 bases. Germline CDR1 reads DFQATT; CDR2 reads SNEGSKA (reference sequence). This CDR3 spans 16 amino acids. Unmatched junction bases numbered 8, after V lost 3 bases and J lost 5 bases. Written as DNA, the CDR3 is TGCAGTGCTAGTGATTCTAGCGGGAGGAGAACCGGGGAGCTGTTTTTT. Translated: CSASDSSGRRTGELFF.

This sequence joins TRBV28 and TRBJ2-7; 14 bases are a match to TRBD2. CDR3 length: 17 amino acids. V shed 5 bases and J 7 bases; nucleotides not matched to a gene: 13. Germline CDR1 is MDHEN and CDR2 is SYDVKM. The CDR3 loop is CASSPPFGTSGSGEQYF. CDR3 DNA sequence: TGTGCCAGCAGTCCTCCATTCGGGACTAGCGGGAGTGGTGAGCAGTACTTC.

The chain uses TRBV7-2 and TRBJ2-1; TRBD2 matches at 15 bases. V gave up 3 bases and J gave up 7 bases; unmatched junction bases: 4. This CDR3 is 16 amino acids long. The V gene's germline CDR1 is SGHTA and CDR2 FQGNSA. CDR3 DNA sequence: TGTGCCAGCAGCTTGGGACTAGCGGGAGGCGGGAATGAGCAGTTCTTC. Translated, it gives CASSLGLAGGGNEQFF.

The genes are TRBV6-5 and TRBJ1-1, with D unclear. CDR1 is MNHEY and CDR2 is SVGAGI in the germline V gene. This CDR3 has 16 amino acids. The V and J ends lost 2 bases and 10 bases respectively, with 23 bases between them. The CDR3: CASSYDAPTILSGAFF. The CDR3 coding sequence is TGTGCCAGCAGTTACGATGCTCCGACAATTTTGAGCGGAGCTTTCTTT.